This paragraph reports one T cell receptor (beta chain). Antigen: not known. Germline CDR1 is MNHEY and CDR2 is SVGEGT. This CDR3 region has 16 residues. Between the trimmed V and J ends, which lost 4 bases and 2 bases, there was a span of 15 bases. This entry is derived from a study of regulatory T cells in long-lasting Graves disease. Whole-study findings and limits: The TCR repertoire of persistent Graves' patients was less diverse than that of newly diagnosed ones. Results may be inaccurate due to the small sample size. Persistent disease was associated with favored TRBV28 usage and with favored use of TRBJ1-2 and TRBJ2-5.

According to the study, TCR beta libraries were built with iRepertoire HTBI primers and CDR3-region Arm-PCR. MiXCR, run by TCRdb on the multiplex PCR reads, gives a single entry per CDR3 protein. The sample lists 200,000 to 250,000 distinct CDR3 sequences, around 18% occurring once. Time point here: newly diagnosed GD, antithyroid drugs for less than 3 months. Generation of the TCR library employed RNA extracted from PBMCs. The authors drew around 9 milliliters of peripheral blood into EDTA tubes. The chain recombines TRBV6-2 or TRBV6-3 with TRBJ2-1; unclear D gene. The TCR comes from a female donor with Graves disease. This material consisted of peripheral blood mononuclear cells (PBMCs), taken at new diagnosis, from a patient treated with antithyroid drugs. CDR3 residues: CASSSAHVLAYNEQFF. CDR3 DNA sequence: TGTGCCAGCAGTTCTGCTCACGTGTTGGCCTACAATGAGCAGTTCTTC.